Following are 25 T cell receptor beta chains from one sample sequenced in a study of T cell changes during pregnancy in multiple sclerosis. Data came from immunoSEQ multiplex PCR; TCRdb stores just in-frame clones and leaves some out. The sample lists 35,000 to 40,000 clones, roughly 90% seen once, with roughly 5% in the top ten. Here the sequenced sample was peripheral blood, taken in the third trimester of pregnancy. Every receptor here comes from a female donor in good health, enrolled as a control in a pregnancy study.

This chain connects TRBV10-3 to TRBJ2-2, with D possibly matching TRBD2 (6 bases). Between the trimmed V and J ends, which lost 4 bases and 4 bases, there was a span of 22 bases. Germline CDR1 and CDR2: ENHRY and SYGVKD. This CDR3 spans 18 amino acids. The CDR3 here is CAISGLPPRREPTGELFF. The CDR3 DNA reads TGTGCCATCAGTGGGCTTCCTCCCCGGCGGGAACCCACCGGGGAGCTGTTTTTT.

The V call is TRBV7-8, the J call TRBJ2-3; D may be TRBD2 (6 bases). Per germline, CDR1 SGHVS and CDR2 FQNEAQ. V was trimmed by 5 bases and J by 5 bases, leaving 14 bases between them. The CDR3 runs 14 residues. CDR3 region: CASSPGGAGDTQYF. DNA for the CDR3: TGTGCCAGCAGCCCCGGAGGGGCCGGAGATACGCAGTATTTT.

The chain employs TRBV6-5 and TRBJ1-2; 7 nucleotides agree with TRBD1. The germline V gene encodes CDR1 MNHEY and CDR2 SVGAGI. The V and J ends lost 6 bases and 3 bases, in that order; junction bases with no gene match: 1. This CDR3 contains 12 residues. CDR3 sequence (DNA): TGTGCCAGCAGCGACAGGGACTATGGCTACACCTTC. This translates into CASSDRDYGYTF.

V gene TRBV9 combines with J gene TRBJ1-1, with 9 bases lining up with TRBD1. V lost 3 bases to trimming and J lost 7 bases; unmatched junction nucleotides: 4. CDR1 and CDR2 from the germline V gene are SGDLS and YYNGEE. This CDR3 spans 13 amino acids. CDR3 coding DNA: TGTGCCAGCAGCGCCGGGACAGGGCTTGAAGCTTTCTTT. It translates to CASSAGTGLEAFF.

This rearrangement joins TRBV7-3 to TRBJ2-5; 9 bases are a match to TRBD1. V gave up 3 bases and J gave up 3 bases; unmatched junction bases: 5. Germline V lookup: CDR1 SGHTA, CDR2 FQGTGA. The CDR3 is 15 amino acids. CDR3 nucleotide sequence: TGTGCCAGCAGCTTCGGACAGGGGCGCGAAGAGACCCAGTACTTC. Translated: CASSFGQGREETQYF.

The V and J genes are TRBV15 and TRBJ2-1; 12 bases are shared with TRBD2. The junction had 1 base not matched to a gene; V was cut back by 5 bases and J by 2 bases. The germline gives CDR1 LNHNV, CDR2 YYDKDF (reference sequence). The CDR3 spans 15 residues. For the CDR3, the DNA is TGTGCCACCAGCGGACTAGCGGGGACCTACAATGAGCAGTTCTTC. Residues: CATSGLAGTYNEQFF.

This chain joins TRBV19 and TRBJ1-2; D gene ambiguous. V lost 5 bases, J lost 4 bases, and 14 bases lay in between. Germline V lookup: CDR1 LNHDA, CDR2 SQIVND (reference sequence). CDR3 length: 14 residues. The CDR3 nucleotides read TGTGCCAGTAGTCCCCGGGCGGGGTCCTATGGCTACACCTTC. Translating it yields CASSPRAGSYGYTF.

The gene calls are TRBV5-8 and TRBJ2-1; TRBD2 might be the D (6 bases). Germline CDR1 SGHTS, CDR2 YDEGEE. CDR3 size: 16 residues. V gave up 3 bases and J gave up 0 bases, with 13 bases separating them. CDR3 residues: CASSSPGLRSYNEQFF. The CDR3 nucleotides read TGTGCCAGCAGCTCGCCGGGACTCCGCTCCTACAATGAGCAGTTCTTC.

This clone was picked up one time. The chain links TRBV29-1 to TRBJ2-5, with 9 nucleotides matching TRBD1. V lost 3 bases and J lost 1; bases outside the gene matches: 9. This CDR3 spans 16 amino acids. Germline V gives CDR1 SQVTM, CDR2 ANQGSEA. CDR3 sequence (DNA): TGCAGCGTTGATCCGGGACAGGGTATTCTCCAAGAGACCCAGTACTTC. Its protein is CSVDPGQGILQETQYF.

This sequence joins TRBV28 and TRBJ1-2; TRBD1 matches at 7 bases. The ends lost 5 bases at V and 8 bases at J; junction bases unmatched: 8. CDR1 is MDHEN and CDR2 is SYDVKM in the germline V gene. CDR3 length: 13 residues. The chain's CDR3 is CASSTTQGRGYTF. Written as DNA, the CDR3 is TGTGCCAGCAGTACCACACAGGGGCGAGGCTACACCTTC.

This chain joins TRBV28 and TRBJ1-4, with unresolved D. Germline V gives CDR1 MDHEN, CDR2 SYDVKM. This CDR3 is built from 18 residues. The V gene lost 3 bases and the J gene lost 2 bases, with 19 bases spanning the gap. CDR3 DNA: TGTGCCAGCAGTTTTGGCCAGACCATCGTCGGGACTAATGAAAAACTGTTTTTT. Residues: CASSFGQTIVGTNEKLFF.

The chain recombines TRBV21-1 with TRBJ1-5; the tabulated D call, TRBD1, remains unverified against the DNA. TRBV21-1 is annotated as a pseudogene. The CDR3 contains 12 residues. The CDR3 protein is CASRTGDQPQHF. In DNA form, the CDR3 reads TGTGCCAGCAGGACAGGGGACCAGCCCCAGCATTTT.

The CDR3 nucleotides are TGTGCCAGCAGTTTCGGGACTAGTTTGGATGAGCAGTTCTTC. The encoded protein is CASSFGTSLDEQFF. J is TRBJ2-1 and V is TRBV28; 8 bases line up with TRBD2. This CDR3 has 14 amino acids. V dropped 3 bases and J dropped 8; count of bases not matched to a gene: 6. Germline V gene sequence: CDR1 MDHEN, CDR2 SYDVKM.

This rearrangement joins TRBV5-1 to TRBJ2-3, with TRBD1 matching 10 bases. The V gene end was trimmed by 4 bases and the J gene end by 3 bases; junction bases not matched to a gene: 8. The CDR3 loop spans 16 amino acids. The germline CDR1 and CDR2 sequences are SGHRS and YFSETQ. CDR3 in DNA: TGCGCCAGCAGCACTGGGACAGGGGTCATGACAGATACGCAGTATTTT. It translates to CASSTGTGVMTDTQYF. Full variable domain (rest looked up from reference TRBV5-1 and TRBJ2-3): KAGVTQTPRYLIKTRGQQVTLSCSPISGHRSVSWYQQTPGQGLQFLFEYFSETQRNKGNFPGRFSGRQFSNSRSEMNVSTLELGDSALYLCASSTGTGVMTDTQYFGPGTRLTVL.

The chain is built from TRBV2 and TRBJ2-7, with D possibly being TRBD2 (6 bases). V lost 3 bases to trimming and J lost 6 bases, with 18 bases between them. CDR1 is SNHLY and CDR2 is FYNNEI in the germline V gene. This CDR3 region has 15 residues. CDR3 nucleotides: TGTGCCAGCAGTGAGCCGGTGCTAGCGAGACCCGAGCAGTACTTC. Translating gives CASSEPVLARPEQYF. Based on the CDR3 plus reference TRBV2 and TRBJ2-7, the full variable domain is EPEVTQTPSHQVTQMGQEVILRCVPISNHLYFYWYRQILGQKVEFLVSFYNNEISEKSEIFDDQFSVERPDGSNFTLKIRSTKLEDSAMYFCASSEPVLARPEQYFGPGTRLTVT.

The rearrangement joins TRBV7-9 to TRBJ2-2, with D possibly being TRBD1 (6 bases). There are 14 residues in the CDR3. V dropped 2 bases and J dropped 7 bases, with 11 bases sitting between them. Germline V gene sequence: CDR1 SEHNR, CDR2 FQNEAQ (reference sequence). This CDR3 is CASSLPRGRGELFF. The CDR3 DNA reads TGTGCCAGCAGCTTACCCAGGGGTCGCGGGGAGCTGTTTTTT.

The V gene is TRBV28, the J gene TRBJ2-7; 7 bases match TRBD2. Germline V gives CDR1 MDHEN, CDR2 SYDVKM. This CDR3 has 14 residues. V shed 1 base, J shed 7 bases, and the junction held 7 bases outside the gene matches. The CDR3 nucleotides read TGTGCCAGCAGTTTATCGACGGGGGGTAGGGAGCAGTACTTC. The encoded protein is CASSLSTGGREQYF.

The CDR3 bases are TGTGCCAGCAGTTCCAATAATATGGCAGCGGTGGGCAATCAGCCCCAGCATTTT. Its protein product is CASSSNNMAAVGNQPQHF. The gene calls are TRBV27 and TRBJ1-5; D gene uncertain. The CDR3 runs to 18 residues. Germline V CDR1 and CDR2: MNHEY, SMNVEV (reference sequence). V was trimmed by 4 bases and J by 2 bases, leaving 21 bases between them.

This chain connects TRBV7-3 to TRBJ2-2, with D unclear. The CDR3 covers 13 residues. V lost 2 bases, J lost 3 bases, and 4 bases lay in between. CDR1 and CDR2 (germline): SGHTA, FQGTGA. The CDR3 reads CASSLRDTGELFF. Written as DNA, the CDR3 is TGTGCCAGCAGCTTACGGGACACCGGGGAGCTGTTTTTT. Looking up the rest from reference TRBV7-3 and TRBJ2-2 gives the full variable domain: GAGVSQTPSNKVTEKGKYVELRCDPISGHTALYWYRQSLGQGPEFLIYFQGTGAADDSGLPNDRFFAVRPEGSVSTLKIQRTERGDSAVYLCASSLRDTGELFFGEGSRLTVL.

The gene calls are TRBV13 and TRBJ2-7, with 13 bases matching TRBD2. Germline trimming cut 3 bases from V and 6 bases from J; bases unmatched to any gene: 8. CDR1 PRHDT and CDR2 FYEKMQ come from the germline V gene (reference sequence). The CDR3 spans 16 residues. This CDR3 reads CASSFTSGGDFGEQYF. In nucleotides, the CDR3 is TGTGCCAGCAGCTTTACTAGCGGGGGGGACTTCGGCGAGCAGTACTTC.

The chain couples TRBV18 to TRBJ1-2, with 9 nucleotides matching TRBD1. CDR3 length: 16 amino acids. CDR1 is KGHSH, CDR2 LQKENI, per germline. V lost 1 base to trimming and J lost 4 bases; unmatched junction nucleotides: 7. This CDR3 reads CASSPQGQGGSYGYTF. The CDR3 region has the DNA TGTGCCAGCTCACCACAGGGACAGGGTGGGAGCTATGGCTACACCTTC.

This chain connects TRBV9 to TRBJ2-7, with TRBD2 matching 7 bases. After removal of 3 bases from V and 5 bases from J, the junction contained 17 bases not matched to a gene. The CDR3 contains 17 residues. The V gene's germline CDR1 is SGDLS and CDR2 YYNGEE. The chain's CDR3 is CASSAPFMGGGDNEQYF. DNA for the CDR3: TGTGCCAGCAGCGCCCCCTTTATGGGCGGGGGAGACAACGAGCAGTACTTC.

The CDR3 spells CASSHSGVTDTQYF. The CDR3 nucleotides read TGTGCCAGCAGCCATAGCGGAGTCACAGATACGCAGTATTTT. V and J are TRBV7-9 and TRBJ2-3, with D perhaps matching TRBD2 (6 bases). The CDR3 totals 14 residues. With 5 bases removed from V and 2 bases from J, the gap between germline ends came to 11 bases. Germline values: CDR1 SEHNR, CDR2 FQNEAQ (reference sequence).

The chain couples TRBV15 to TRBJ1-4; D may be TRBD1 (6 bases). V was pared by 4 bases and J by 7 bases, with 16 bases between. Germline lookup yields CDR1 LNHNV and CDR2 YYDKDF (reference sequence). The CDR3 sequence is 15 residues long. The CDR3 DNA reads TGTGCCACCAGCAACCGTCAGGGGAGTGGTGAAAAACTGTTTTTT. Translating it yields CATSNRQGSGEKLFF.

CDR3: CASSPPPGVTEAFF. The CDR3 DNA reads as TGTGCCAGCAGCCCCCCCCCGGGGGTCACTGAAGCTTTCTTT. This chain uses TRBV9 with TRBJ1-1, with D possibly matching TRBD1 (5 bases). This CDR3 has 14 amino acids. V was cut by 4 bases and J by 4 bases, with 14 bases left in between. Germline CDR1 reads SGDLS; CDR2 reads YYNGEE.